What follows are 30 T cell receptor beta chains derived from one specimen sequenced in a study of blood T cell repertoires in COVID-19 (dated by TCRdb to 2020 to 2021). Library construction relied on the immunoSEQ multiplex PCR assay. The immuneACCESS repertoire file appears here via TCRdb, limited to in-frame rearrangements. These files lack a portion of the clones; in checked studies, under half of the deficit traces to unresolved V genes, and the cause of the others is not known. The table for this sample lists 250,000 to 400,000 clones; about 89% of them were counted only once. The ten largest clones add up to approximately 5% of the sample. Sequenced input: PBMCs or T cells enriched from blood (not recorded which). The receptor set was obtained from a woman younger than 45 who had recovered from COVID-19.

The chain links TRBV7-6 to TRBJ2-2, with D perhaps matching TRBD1 (5 bases). The germline gives CDR1 SGHVS, CDR2 FNYEAQ. The CDR3 consists of 15 residues. V was trimmed by 2 bases and J by 3 bases, leaving 10 bases between them. The DNA for the CDR3 is TGTGCCAGCAGCTTATCAGGGTCGGACACCGGGGAGCTGTTTTTT. This gives the protein CASSLSGSDTGELFF.

V is TRBV30 and J is TRBJ1-4; TRBD1 is a possible D gene (5 bases). Trimming cost V 4 bases and J 7 bases, with 13 bases left between them. CDR1 is GTSNPN and CDR2 is SVGIG in the germline V gene (reference sequence). The CDR3 totals 13 residues. The CDR3 DNA follows: TGTGCCTGGAATCAGGGTTGGGGTGAAAAACTGTTTTTT. This codes for CAWNQGWGEKLFF.

This sequence joins TRBV7-2 and TRBJ2-3, with D unclear. Trimming removed 3 bases from V and 2 bases from J, with 12 bases in between. This CDR3 is 15 amino acids long. Germline CDR1 is SGHTA and CDR2 is FQGNSA. The CDR3: CASSLQAGHTDTQYF. CDR3 DNA sequence: TGTGCCAGCAGCTTGCAAGCCGGTCACACAGATACGCAGTATTTT.

This chain joins TRBV13 and TRBJ2-7, with a weak D call TRBD1 (6 bases). This CDR3 is built from 13 residues. Trimming stripped 1 base from V and 6 bases from J, with 10 bases between. Germline CDR1 is PRHDT and CDR2 is FYEKMQ (reference sequence). CDR3 bases: TGTGCCAGCAGCTTAGTGGTAGGGGGCGAGCAGTACTTC. This codes for CASSLVVGGEQYF.

The V call is TRBV5-1, the J call TRBJ1-2, with TRBD1 identical over 7 bases. This CDR3 spans 15 amino acids. V trimming: 0 bases; J trimming: 2 bases; junction bases outside the gene matches: 4. The germline gives CDR1 SGHRS, CDR2 YFSETQ. The CDR3 spells CASSLGIGGNYGYTF. CDR3 DNA: TGCGCCAGCAGCTTGGGTATAGGGGGCAACTATGGCTACACCTTC. Full variable domain (remainder filled in from reference TRBV5-1 and TRBJ1-2): KAGVTQTPRYLIKTRGQQVTLSCSPISGHRSVSWYQQTPGQGLQFLFEYFSETQRNKGNFPGRFSGRQFSNSRSEMNVSTLELGDSALYLCASSLGIGGNYGYTFGSGTRLTVV.

The rearrangement joins TRBV6-1 to TRBJ2-2, with 7 bases fitting TRBD1. This CDR3 is built from 14 residues. CDR1 and CDR2 from the germline V gene are MNHNS and SASEGT. Trimming cost V 2 bases and J 8 bases; bases outside gene matches: 5. CDR3: CASSEFRGQGELFF. Written as DNA, the CDR3 is TGTGCCAGCAGTGAATTTCGGGGACAGGGGGAGCTGTTTTTT.

V and J are TRBV5-1 and TRBJ2-3; TRBD2 might be the D (6 bases). The germline V gene encodes CDR1 SGHRS and CDR2 YFSETQ. V was shortened by 4 bases and J by 3 bases, with 12 bases between the two germline ends. This CDR3 is 14 amino acids long. The CDR3 sequence: CASSPRGTTDTQYF. In nucleotides, the CDR3 is TGCGCCAGCAGCCCCCGGGGGACTACAGATACGCAGTATTTT.

The chain couples TRBV5-1 to TRBJ2-5; TRBD2 aligns across 8 bases. The germline gives CDR1 SGHRS, CDR2 YFSETQ. Trimming at V came to 5 bases and at J to 5 bases, leaving 14 bases not matched to a gene. CDR3 length equals 16 residues. The CDR3 DNA is TGCGCCAGCAGGATGCGAGCGGGGGCGGAACCGGAGACCCAGTACTTC. Translation: CASRMRAGAEPETQYF.

The chain combines TRBV7-3 with TRBJ2-2, with unresolved D. The germline V gene has CDR1 SGHTA and CDR2 FQGTGA. The V end was cut by 4 bases, the J end by 3 bases, with 6 bases between. The CDR3 has 13 residues. The CDR3 region has the DNA TGTGCCAGCAGCTCCACTTACACCGGGGAGCTGTTTTTT. Translating it yields CASSSTYTGELFF.

This clone has more than one count but fewer than ten. The gene calls are TRBV5-1 and TRBJ2-7; no clear D gene. There are 11 residues in the CDR3. Germline CDR1 and CDR2: SGHRS and YFSETQ. Trimming removed 7 bases from V and 5 bases from J, with 10 bases in between. In DNA form, the CDR3 reads TGCGCCAGCTCCCTCTTAGACGAGCAGTACTTC. The encoded protein is CASSLLDEQYF.

A word on this clone: This specimen includes other DNA sequences encoding the same CDR3. The chain joins TRBV5-1 to TRBJ1-1; TRBD1 might be the D (6 bases). Germline V gene lookup returns CDR1 SGHRS and CDR2 YFSETQ. Trimming removed 4 bases at V and 0 bases at J, with 10 bases between. This CDR3 contains 14 residues. This CDR3 reads CASSLDRLNTEAFF. Written as DNA, the CDR3 is TGCGCCAGCAGCCTGGACAGACTGAACACTGAAGCTTTCTTT.

For this clone: One junction end does not reproduce the germline sequence, and a read error may be involved. V and J are TRBV28 and TRBJ2-7; D not certain. The length of the CDR3 is 14 residues. The germline gives CDR1 MDHEN, CDR2 SYDVKM. CDR3 coding DNA: TGTGCCAGCAGTTTCCCTCAAGCTAACAGTCCCCTGAGCTTC. Protein: CASSFPQANSPLSF. The full variable domain, rest sourced from reference TRBV28 and TRBJ2-7, is DVKVTQSSRYLVKRTGEKVFLECVQDMDHENMFWYRQDPGLGLRLIYFSYDVKMKEKGDIPEGYSVSREKKERFSLILESASTNQTSMYLCASSFPQANSPLSFGPGTRLTVT.

The chain uses TRBV7-9 and TRBJ2-3, with TRBD2 matching over 10 bases. CDR3 size: 19 residues. CDR1 is SEHNR, CDR2 FQNEAQ, per germline (reference sequence). J lost 0 bases, V lost 2 bases, and 11 bases had no gene match. CDR3 loop: CASSLLRLAGASSTDTQYF. CDR3 sequence (DNA): TGTGCCAGCAGCTTATTGCGCCTAGCGGGGGCCTCTAGCACAGATACGCAGTATTTT.

This clone was counted many times. The rearrangement links TRBV6-5 to TRBJ1-5; TRBD1 might be the D (5 bases). From germline, CDR1 is MNHEY and CDR2 SVGAGI. The CDR3 spans 14 residues. V lost 2 bases and J 6 bases, leaving 11 bases between the germline ends. The CDR3 here is CASSYAGLGQPQHF. The CDR3 region has the DNA TGTGCCAGCAGTTACGCGGGGCTAGGTCAGCCCCAGCATTTT.

J is TRBJ1-4 and V is TRBV5-1, with a possible D match to TRBD1 (5 bases). The length of the CDR3 is 13 residues. V was cut by 4 bases and J by 15 bases, with 19 bases left in between. The germline gives CDR1 SGHRS, CDR2 YFSETQ. CDR3: CASSPPSDDRLFF. The CDR3 coding sequence is TGCGCCAGCAGCCCCCCCTCGGACGACAGATTGTTTTTT.

The V gene is TRBV2, the J gene TRBJ1-1; D is uncertain. CDR1 and CDR2 from the germline V gene are SNHLY and FYNNEI. The CDR3 loop spans 13 amino acids. The V end lost 7 bases, the J end lost 5 bases, and 14 bases lay between the germline ends. This CDR3 reads CASMSEAGTEAFF. The CDR3 DNA reads as TGTGCCAGCATGAGCGAGGCTGGGACTGAAGCTTTCTTT.

This chain links TRBV7-2 with TRBJ1-2; 7 bases agree with TRBD1. Germline V CDR1 and CDR2: SGHTA, FQGNSA. Germline trimming cut 8 bases from V and 7 bases from J; bases unmatched to any gene: 4. The CDR3 totals 11 residues. CDR3 protein: CASRNRGGYTF. The CDR3 region has the DNA TGTGCCAGCCGGAACAGGGGTGGCTACACCTTC.

This clone has just one count. The chain has TRBV6-5 and TRBJ1-2; D possibly corresponds to TRBD1 (5 bases). CDR1 and CDR2 from the germline V gene are MNHEY and SVGAGI. Trimming removed 7 bases at V and 6 bases at J, with 18 bases between. The CDR3 length is 14 residues. DNA of the CDR3: TGTGCCAGCATTACCCCCCAGGGAGGAGATGGCTACACCTTC. Amino acid sequence: CASITPQGGDGYTF.

This clone was recorded only once. The V and J genes are TRBV7-8 and TRBJ1-5; 9 nucleotides agree with TRBD1. The CDR3 has 13 residues. V shed 5 bases, J shed 5 bases, and the junction held 1 base outside the gene matches. In germline, CDR1 is SGHVS, CDR2 FQNEAQ. CDR3 sequence reads: CASSGDRDQPQHF. Here the CDR3 DNA reads TGTGCCAGCAGCGGGGACAGGGATCAGCCCCAGCATTTT.

V and J are TRBV5-1 and TRBJ1-4, with 7 bases aligning to TRBD1. V dropped 2 bases and J dropped 2; count of bases not matched to a gene: 3. Germline V gives CDR1 SGHRS, CDR2 YFSETQ. CDR3 length: 15 amino acids. The DNA for the CDR3 is TGCGCCAGCAGCTTACAGGGGACCACTAATGAAAAACTGTTTTTT. This gives the protein CASSLQGTTNEKLFF.

The DNA for the CDR3 is TGTGCCAGCAGCAGGGGACTAGCGGGGTCGAACACCGGGGAGCTGTTTTTT. It codes for CASSRGLAGSNTGELFF. The chain recombines TRBV5-5 with TRBJ2-2, with TRBD2 identical over 13 bases. The CDR3 covers 17 residues. Germline V gene sequence: CDR1 SGHKS, CDR2 YYEKEE (reference sequence). The junction had 3 bases not matched to a gene; V was cut back by 4 bases and J by 0 bases.

V and J are TRBV7-9 and TRBJ2-5, with 12 bases that match TRBD2. Germline V gene lookup returns CDR1 SEHNR and CDR2 FQNEAQ (reference sequence). The CDR3 runs to 16 residues. V was pared by 5 bases and J by 5 bases, with 9 bases of the junction left unmatched. In nucleotides, the CDR3 is TGTGCCAGCAGCCCGAGGACTAGCGGGGTCGGTGAGACCCAGTACTTC. As protein: CASSPRTSGVGETQYF.

V and J are TRBV7-9 and TRBJ2-7; possibly TRBD2 for D (6 bases). Germline loops: CDR1 SEHNR, CDR2 FQNEAQ (reference sequence). V lost 5 bases, J lost 1 base, and 15 bases lay in between. The CDR3 sequence is 15 residues long. The CDR3 DNA follows: TGTGCCAGCAGCGCGGGACCGCCCAGTTCCTACGAGCAGTACTTC. Its protein product is CASSAGPPSSYEQYF.

The chain couples TRBV6-5 to TRBJ1-4; D might be TRBD1 (5 bases). V was pared by 0 bases and J by 13 bases, with 21 bases between. The CDR3 extends over 16 amino acids. Germline loops: CDR1 MNHEY, CDR2 SVGAGI. The CDR3 DNA sequence: TGTGCCAGCAGTTACTCGTTTGACCTGCCGGCCGGGGGACTGTTTTTT. Its protein product is CASSYSFDLPAGGLFF.

This clone was counted at least ten times. This chain connects TRBV9 to TRBJ1-2, with a tentative D call TRBD1 (5 bases). Looked up from germline, CDR1 is SGDLS and CDR2 is YYNGEE. V was clipped by 0 bases and J by 0 bases, with 9 bases between them. There are 15 residues in the CDR3. The CDR3 sequence: CASSVEGATNYGYTF. The CDR3 nucleotides read TGTGCCAGCAGCGTAGAAGGGGCCACTAACTATGGCTACACCTTC.

The V call is TRBV5-1, the J call TRBJ1-1, with TRBD1 matching 7 bases. With 1 base clipped from V and 5 bases from J, the junction kept 2 bases outside the gene matches. In germline, CDR1 is SGHRS, CDR2 YFSETQ. This CDR3 is built from 13 residues. CDR3 region: CASSLTGETEAFF. CDR3 DNA sequence: TGCGCCAGCAGCTTGACAGGGGAGACTGAAGCTTTCTTT.

This sequence joins TRBV6-4 and TRBJ1-2, with D perhaps TRBD1 (5 bases). Germline V CDR1 and CDR2: MRHNA, SNTAGT. V was trimmed by 2 bases and J by 5 bases, leaving 6 bases between them. There are 12 residues in the CDR3. As DNA, the CDR3 is TGTGCCAGCAGTGACCGGGGGTATGGCTACACCTTC. This encodes CASSDRGYGYTF.

For this clone: Sequence at one end of the junction differs from germline and may be a read error. The gene calls are TRBV2 and TRBJ1-5; D may be TRBD1 (6 bases). The CDR3 is 15 residues long. Germline V CDR1 and CDR2: SNHLY, FYNNEI. As DNA, the CDR3 is TGTGCCAGCAGGGAAGGGGGGGTTAATTATGGGGCCCAGCATTTT. Translating gives CASREGGVNYGAQHF.

This rearrangement joins TRBV12-3 or TRBV12-4 to TRBJ1-1, with unresolved D. This CDR3 has 12 residues. Trimming pared 1 base from V and 7 bases from J, leaving 7 bases between. CDR3 bases: TGTGCCAGCAGTTTAGAGAGGTTTGAAGCTTTCTTT. Translation: CASSLERFEAFF.

V gene TRBV27 combines with J gene TRBJ1-1; D is unclear. V lost 4 bases and J lost 0, with 18 bases in between. Germline CDR1 reads MNHEY; CDR2 reads SMNVEV (reference sequence). CDR3 size: 17 residues. The CDR3: CASSYISAGGMNTEAFF. For the CDR3, the DNA is TGTGCCAGCAGTTACATATCGGCAGGAGGTATGAACACTGAAGCTTTCTTT.